These 12 T cell receptor beta chains came from one sample sequenced in a study of cytomegalovirus exposure and HLA in healthy donors. PCR used 60 Vbeta primers and 13 Jbeta primers. The protocol was immunoSEQ multiplex PCR, while the TCRdb copy is restricted to in-frame clones and leaves out a portion. The data contain some 54,000 clones, about three quarters of them singletons. The sample taken for sequencing was PBMCs. These receptors originate from a man aged 18 to 35 in good health and CMV-seronegative.

This sequence joins TRBV10-3 and TRBJ1-3; 7 bases match TRBD1. The V gene end was trimmed by 2 bases and the J gene end by 0 bases; junction bases not matched to a gene: 10. Germline CDR1 and CDR2: ENHRY and SYGVKD. This CDR3 is 18 amino acids long. The DNA for the CDR3 is TGTGCCATCAGTGAGCAGGGCCGAGGGGGCCCCTCTGGAAACACCATATATTTT. Protein: CAISEQGRGGPSGNTIYF.

J is TRBJ2-7 and V is TRBV28, with D tentatively TRBD2 (5 bases). This CDR3 has 13 residues. Germline V gene data show CDR1 as MDHEN and CDR2 as SYDVKM. Trimming took off 6 bases at V and 3 bases at J, with 12 bases between the two ends. The CDR3 loop reads CASSGGRYYEQYF. CDR3 coding DNA: TGTGCCAGCAGCGGAGGCAGGTACTACGAGCAGTACTTC.

This rearrangement joins TRBV7-9 to TRBJ2-7, with a weak D call TRBD2 (6 bases). CDR1 SEHNR and CDR2 FQNEAQ come from the germline V gene (reference sequence). V lost 1 base, J lost 5 bases, and 9 bases lay in between. This CDR3 contains 13 residues. CDR3 DNA: TGTGCCAGCAGCTTAGTAGGGGAGGACGAGCAGTACTTC. This codes for CASSLVGEDEQYF.

This clone came up once. The V gene is TRBV7-2, the J gene TRBJ1-2; tentative D call: TRBD1 (6 bases). Trimming removed 1 base from V and 7 bases from J, with 10 bases in between. The CDR3 consists of 13 residues. The germline V gene has CDR1 SGHTA and CDR2 FQGNSA. In nucleotides, the CDR3 is TGTGCCAGCAGCTTAGGGGGGGGGCCTGGCTACACCTTC. It yields the protein CASSLGGGPGYTF.

This sequence joins TRBV7-8 and TRBJ1-6; TRBD1 aligns across 8 bases. The CDR3 runs 18 residues. Germline trimming cut 1 base from V and 9 bases from J; bases unmatched to any gene: 14. The germline gives CDR1 SGHVS, CDR2 FQNEAQ. The CDR3 here is CASSLGGQVAARGSPLHF. The CDR3 nucleotides read TGTGCCAGCAGCTTAGGGGGACAGGTGGCAGCCCGCGGTTCACCCCTCCACTTT.

The rearrangement uses TRBV7-7 and TRBJ1-1, with D hard to call. Germline assignment: CDR1 SSHAT and CDR2 FNYEAQ (reference sequence). CDR3 length: 13 residues. Trimming left V 1 base short and J 6 bases short, with 9 bases between. The CDR3 spells CASSLEEGSEAFF. CDR3 coding DNA: TGTGCCAGCAGCTTAGAAGAGGGATCTGAAGCTTTCTTT.

V gene TRBV11-3 combines with J gene TRBJ2-5, with D possibly being TRBD2 (5 bases). The germline V and J ends were trimmed by 6 bases and 1 base, with 9 bases remaining between them. Germline-derived CDR1 and CDR2 are SGHNT and YENEEA. The CDR3 spans 13 residues. CDR3 DNA: TGTGCCAGCAGTGAGCGGTTCCAAGAGACCCAGTACTTC. Amino acid sequence: CASSERFQETQYF.

V gene TRBV4-3 combines with J gene TRBJ1-2; 7 nucleotides match TRBD1. The CDR3 extends over 17 amino acids. With V trimmed by 1 base and J by 4 bases, 12 bases remained unmatched. Germline assignment: CDR1 LGHNA and CDR2 YSLEER. The CDR3 loop is CASSQVRTGAPGYGYTF. CDR3 DNA sequence: TGCGCCAGCAGCCAAGTAAGAACAGGGGCCCCAGGCTATGGCTACACCTTC.

The chain carries TRBV5-4 and TRBJ2-1; a weak D match, TRBD2 (6 bases). The CDR3 has 13 amino acids. V gave up 3 bases and J gave up 9 bases, with 13 bases separating them. The germline V gene encodes CDR1 SGHNT and CDR2 YYREEE (reference sequence). The CDR3 DNA follows: TGTGCCAGCAGCTGGCGGACGGAGGGTGAGCAGTTCTTC. Encoded protein: CASSWRTEGEQFF. The variable domain in full, completed from reference TRBV5-4 and TRBJ2-1, reads ETGVTQSPTHLIKTRGQQVTLRCSSQSGHNTVSWYQQALGQGPQFIFQYYREEENGRGNFPPRFSGLQFPNYSSELNVNALELDDSALYLCASSWRTEGEQFFGPGTRLTVL.

This chain joins TRBV28 and TRBJ1-1; TRBD1 is a possible D gene (5 bases). With 6 bases removed from V and 1 base from J, the gap between germline ends came to 9 bases. The CDR3 loop spans 13 amino acids. Germline CDR1 and CDR2: MDHEN and SYDVKM. In nucleotides, the CDR3 is TGTGCCAGCAGACTTACAGGGAACACTGAAGCTTTCTTT. It yields the protein CASRLTGNTEAFF.

This rearrangement joins TRBV28 to TRBJ2-2; a possible D gene is TRBD2 (6 bases). The germline CDR1 and CDR2 sequences are MDHEN and SYDVKM. There are 13 residues in the CDR3. The germline V and J ends were trimmed by 10 bases and 5 bases, with 14 bases remaining between them. In DNA form, the CDR3 reads TGTGCCATCCTGGGGGGTATGACCGGGGAGCTGTTTTTT. This gives the protein CAILGGMTGELFF.

This chain uses TRBV4-1 with TRBJ1-2; 7 bases are shared with TRBD1. This CDR3 is 17 amino acids long. The trim removed 3 bases at V and 0 bases at J, leaving 10 bases unmatched. The V gene's germline CDR1 is MGHRA and CDR2 YSYEKL. CDR3 DNA sequence: TGCGCCAGCAGCCAGGTAGGAGGGGGCATTTCTAACTATGGCTACACCTTC. Translation: CASSQVGGGISNYGYTF.